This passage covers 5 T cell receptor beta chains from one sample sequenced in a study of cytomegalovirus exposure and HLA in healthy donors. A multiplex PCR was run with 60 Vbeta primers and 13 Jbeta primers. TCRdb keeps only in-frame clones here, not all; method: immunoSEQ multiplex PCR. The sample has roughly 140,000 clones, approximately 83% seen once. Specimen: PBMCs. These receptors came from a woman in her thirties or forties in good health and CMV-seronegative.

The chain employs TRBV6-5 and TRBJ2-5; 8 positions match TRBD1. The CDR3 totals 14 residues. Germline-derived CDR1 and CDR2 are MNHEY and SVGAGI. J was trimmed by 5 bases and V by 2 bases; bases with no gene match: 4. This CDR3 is CASSYAGGAETQYF. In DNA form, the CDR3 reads TGTGCCAGCAGTTACGCAGGGGGCGCCGAGACCCAGTACTTC.

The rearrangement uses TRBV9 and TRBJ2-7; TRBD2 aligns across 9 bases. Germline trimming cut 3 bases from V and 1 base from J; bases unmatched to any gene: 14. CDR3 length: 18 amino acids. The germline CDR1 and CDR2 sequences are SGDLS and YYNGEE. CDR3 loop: CASSEGLAQAEVSYEQYF. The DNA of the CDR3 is TGTGCCAGCAGCGAGGGACTAGCCCAGGCGGAGGTGTCCTACGAGCAGTACTTC. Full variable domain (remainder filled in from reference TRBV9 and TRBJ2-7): DSGVTQTPKHLITATGQRVTLRCSPRSGDLSVYWYQQSLDQGLQFLIQYYNGEERAKGNILERFSAQQFPDLHSELNLSSLELGDSALYFCASSEGLAQAEVSYEQYFGPGTRLTVT.

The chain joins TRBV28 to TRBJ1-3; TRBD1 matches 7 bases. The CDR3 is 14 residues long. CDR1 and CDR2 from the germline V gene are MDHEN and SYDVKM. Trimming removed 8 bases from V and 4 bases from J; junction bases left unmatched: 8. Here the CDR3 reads CASSGTAAGNTIYF. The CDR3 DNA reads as TGTGCCAGCTCCGGGACAGCCGCAGGAAACACCATATATTTT.

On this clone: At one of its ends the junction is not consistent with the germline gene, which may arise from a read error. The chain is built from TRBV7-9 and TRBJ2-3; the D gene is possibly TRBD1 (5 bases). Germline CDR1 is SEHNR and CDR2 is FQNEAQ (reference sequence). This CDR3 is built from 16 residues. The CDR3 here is CSSSLVVDTNTDTQYF. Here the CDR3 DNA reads TGTTCCAGCAGCTTAGTGGTGGACACCAATACAGATACGCAGTATTTT. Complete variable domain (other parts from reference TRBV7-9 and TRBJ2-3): DTGVSQNPRHKITKRGQNVTFRCDPISEHNRLYWYRQTLGQGPEFLTYFQNEAQLEKSRLLSDRFSAERPKGSFSTLEIQRTEQGDSAMYLCSSSLVVDTNTDTQYFGPGTRLTVL.

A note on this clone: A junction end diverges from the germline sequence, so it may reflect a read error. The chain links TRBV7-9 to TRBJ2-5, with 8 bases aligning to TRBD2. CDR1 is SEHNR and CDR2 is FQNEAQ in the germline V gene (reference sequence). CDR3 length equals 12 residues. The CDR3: CSSDSGGETQYF. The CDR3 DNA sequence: TGTTCCAGCGACTCGGGAGGGGAGACCCAGTACTTC.